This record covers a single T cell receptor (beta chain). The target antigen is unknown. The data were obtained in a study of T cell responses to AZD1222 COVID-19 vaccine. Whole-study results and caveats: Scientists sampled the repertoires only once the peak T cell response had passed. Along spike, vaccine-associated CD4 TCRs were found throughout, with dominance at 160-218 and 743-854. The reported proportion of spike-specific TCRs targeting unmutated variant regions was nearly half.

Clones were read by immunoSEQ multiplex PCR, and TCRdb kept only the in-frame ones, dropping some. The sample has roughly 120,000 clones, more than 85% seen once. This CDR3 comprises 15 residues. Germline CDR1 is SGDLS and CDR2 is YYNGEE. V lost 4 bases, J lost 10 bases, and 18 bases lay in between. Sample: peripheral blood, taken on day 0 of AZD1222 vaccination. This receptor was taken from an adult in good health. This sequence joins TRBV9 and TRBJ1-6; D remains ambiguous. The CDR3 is CASSPREVKVSPLHF. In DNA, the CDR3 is TGTGCCAGCAGCCCCCGGGAAGTCAAAGTATCACCCCTCCACTTT. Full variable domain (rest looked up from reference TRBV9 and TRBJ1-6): DSGVTQTPKHLITATGQRVTLRCSPRSGDLSVYWYQQSLDQGLQFLIQYYNGEERAKGNILERFSAQQFPDLHSELNLSSLELGDSALYFCASSPREVKVSPLHFGNGTRLTVT.